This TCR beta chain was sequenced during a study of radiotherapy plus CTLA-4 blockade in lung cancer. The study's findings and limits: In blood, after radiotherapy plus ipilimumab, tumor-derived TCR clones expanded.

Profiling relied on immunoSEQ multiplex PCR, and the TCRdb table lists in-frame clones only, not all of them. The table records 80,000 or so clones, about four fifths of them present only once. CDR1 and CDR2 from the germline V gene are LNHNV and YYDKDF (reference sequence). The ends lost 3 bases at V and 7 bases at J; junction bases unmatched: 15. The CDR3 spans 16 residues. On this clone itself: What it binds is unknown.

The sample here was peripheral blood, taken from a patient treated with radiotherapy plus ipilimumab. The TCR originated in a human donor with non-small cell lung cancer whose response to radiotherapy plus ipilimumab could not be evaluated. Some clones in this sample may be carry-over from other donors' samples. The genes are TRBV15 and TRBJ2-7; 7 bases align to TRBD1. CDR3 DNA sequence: TGTGCCACCAGCAGTCCACAGGCAGGGGGAAGGAGGGAGCAGTACTTC. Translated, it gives CATSSPQAGGRREQYF.